This is a list of T cell receptor beta chains from one sample in a study of response to subunit inactivated influenza vaccine. TCRdb re-derived calls from the RT-PCR reads in MiXCR, one entry per CDR3 protein. This table has approximately 500,000 distinct CDR3 sequences, roughly 25% appearing once. This sample also appeared in a second study, on T cells expressing NK-cell markers.

The input for sequencing was CD4+ T cells sorted from PBMCs, taken 11 to 12 days after vaccination. These receptors came from a man in his forties or fifties who received an inactivated influenza vaccine. CDR3s include the opening cysteine and the closing phenylalanine or tryptophan. A D gene is named only where the DNA matches it firmly. Clone size is not always given. Where it is, it says once, few, many or a class for expanded clones.

DNA	CDR3	V	J	D	size
TGCAGTGCTAGAGGCCCAGGGGGCAGGTACGAGCAGTACTTC	CSARGPGGRYEQYF	TRBV20-1	TRBJ2-7	TRBD1	.
TGTGCCAGCCTGGACAGGGCTGGTCAGCCCCAGCATTTT	CASLDRAGQPQHF	TRBV25-1	TRBJ1-5	TRBD1	many
TGTGCCAGCAGTTACTCACCGGGACTTGTTCTCACAGATACGCAGTATTTT	CASSYSPGLVLTDTQYF	TRBV6-2/TRBV6-3	TRBJ2-3	.	many
TGTGCCAGCAGATCTGGGGCGGAAAGAGGGGATACGCAGTATTTT	CASRSGAERGDTQYF	TRBV28	TRBJ2-3	.	few
TGTGCCATCAGTGGGCGAGGGATGAACACTGAAGCTTTCTTT	CAISGRGMNTEAFF	TRBV10-3	TRBJ1-1	.	many
TGTGCCAGCAGCCCCCTAAGGACAGGGCCTAATGAAAAACTGTTTTTT	CASSPLRTGPNEKLFF	TRBV7-9	TRBJ1-4	TRBD1	.
TGCGCCAGCAGCAAAGGGGGACTTAGGACCGGGGAGCTGTTTTTT	CASSKGGLRTGELFF	TRBV4-1	TRBJ2-2	.	few
TGTGCCACCAGCAGAGATCTCGTAAATCAGCCCCAGCATTTT	CATSRDLVNQPQHF	TRBV15	TRBJ1-5	.	.
TGTGCCAGCAGGCGGGACTTCAGCGAGGCTCCAGATACGCAGTATTTT	CASRRDFSEAPDTQYF	TRBV5-4	TRBJ2-3	.	.
TGTGCCAGTAGTATAGGTGGCGGAAGCAATCAGCCCCAGCATTTT	CASSIGGGSNQPQHF	TRBV19	TRBJ1-5	.	.
TGTGCCAGCAGCCCACCGTTTGTCCTGGGGAACACTGAAGCTTTCTTT	CASSPPFVLGNTEAFF	TRBV12-3/TRBV12-4	TRBJ1-1	.	few
TGTGCCAGCAGCACCGGGGAGACCCAGTACTTC	CASSTGETQYF	TRBV28	TRBJ2-5	.	few
TGTGCCAGCAGCCCCTCTGGCGGGACGGGAGATACGCAGTATTTT	CASSPSGGTGDTQYF	TRBV11-2	TRBJ2-3	.	.
TGCAGTGCTAGCATTCTAGCGGGAATCCAAGAGACCCAGTACTTC	CSASILAGIQETQYF	TRBV20-1	TRBJ2-5	TRBD2	.
TGTGCCAGCAGCTTAGTTCCAGGAGTCTACGAGCAGTACTTC	CASSLVPGVYEQYF	TRBV7-2	TRBJ2-7	.	.
TGTGCCAGCCCCCGAGGTAAAATGAACACTGAAGCTTTCTTT	CASPRGKMNTEAFF	TRBV6-1	TRBJ1-1	.	.
TGCAGTGCTAGGAGTCGGGATGAGCAGTTCTTC	CSARSRDEQFF	TRBV20-1	TRBJ2-1	.	.
TGTGCCAGCAGCCGGGGACTAGCGGGAGGACACTACAATGAGCAGTTCTTC	CASSRGLAGGHYNEQFF	TRBV6-2/TRBV6-3	TRBJ2-1	TRBD2	few
TGTGCCAGCAGGTCGGGACAGAAGGTTAGAAACACTGAAGCTTTCTTT	CASRSGQKVRNTEAFF	TRBV27	TRBJ1-1	TRBD1	.
TGCAGTGCGAACACGGGGACAGGGGGCCGCTACAATGAGCAGTTCTTC	CSANTGTGGRYNEQFF	TRBV20-1	TRBJ2-1	TRBD1	.
TGTGCCAGCAGTTACTGGCAGGGAAGTAATAATTCACCCCTCCACTTT	CASSYWQGSNNSPLHF	TRBV6-5	TRBJ1-6	.	few
TGTGCCAGCTCCCCGCAGGGCGCGAGCTCCTACAATGAGCAGTTCTTC	CASSPQGASSYNEQFF	TRBV18	TRBJ2-1	.	.